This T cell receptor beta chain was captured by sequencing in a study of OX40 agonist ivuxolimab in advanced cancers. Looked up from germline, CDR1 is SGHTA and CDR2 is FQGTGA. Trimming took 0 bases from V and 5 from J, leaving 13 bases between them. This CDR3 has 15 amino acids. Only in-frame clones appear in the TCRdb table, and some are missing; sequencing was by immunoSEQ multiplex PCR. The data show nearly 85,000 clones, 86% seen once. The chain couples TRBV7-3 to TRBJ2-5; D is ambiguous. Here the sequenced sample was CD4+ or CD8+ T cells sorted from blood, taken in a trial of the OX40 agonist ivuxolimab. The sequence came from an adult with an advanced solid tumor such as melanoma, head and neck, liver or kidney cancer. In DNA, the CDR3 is TGTGCCAGCAGCTTAACTGGGCTAAGTTCCGAGACCCAGTACTTC. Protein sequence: CASSLTGLSSETQYF.